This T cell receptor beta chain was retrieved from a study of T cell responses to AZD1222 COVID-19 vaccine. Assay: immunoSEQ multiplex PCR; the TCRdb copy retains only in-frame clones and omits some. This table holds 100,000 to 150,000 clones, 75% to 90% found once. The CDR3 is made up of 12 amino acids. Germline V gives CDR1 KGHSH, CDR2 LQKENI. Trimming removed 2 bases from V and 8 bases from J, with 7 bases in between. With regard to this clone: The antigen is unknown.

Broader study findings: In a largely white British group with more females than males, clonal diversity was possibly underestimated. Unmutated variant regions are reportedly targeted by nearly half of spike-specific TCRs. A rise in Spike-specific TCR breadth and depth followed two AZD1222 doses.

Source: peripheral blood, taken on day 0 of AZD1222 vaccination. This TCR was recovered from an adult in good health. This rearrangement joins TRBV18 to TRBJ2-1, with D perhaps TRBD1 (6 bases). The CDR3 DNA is TGTGCCAGCTCACCAGGGGGCGATGAGCAGTTCTTC. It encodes CASSPGGDEQFF. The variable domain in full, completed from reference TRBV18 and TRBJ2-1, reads NAGVMQNPRHLVRRRGQEARLRCSPMKGHSHVYWYRQLPEEGLKFMVYLQKENIIDESGMPKERFSAEFPKEGPSILRIQQVVRGDSAAYFCASSPGGDEQFFGPGTRLTVL.